Here is one TCR beta chain with its context. Its target is not known. Trimming cost V 0 bases and J 5 bases; bases outside gene matches: 9. Germline CDR1 reads DFQATT; CDR2 reads SNEGSKA (reference sequence). This CDR3 region has 16 residues. MiXCR, applied by TCRdb to the RT-PCR reads, yields one record per CDR3 protein. The sample carries fewer than 750,000 distinct CDR3 sequences, 12% to 15% recorded once. This entry belongs to a study of response to subunit inactivated influenza vaccine. Study outcomes and limitations: Every seasonal influenza vaccination brings in few new T cells, the authors suggested.

This sequence originates from a man aged 50-60 years who received an inactivated influenza vaccine. The chain couples TRBV20-1 to TRBJ2-7; 11 bases line up with TRBD2. Sequenced here: PBMCs from blood, sampled 12 days after vaccination. The CDR3 DNA reads as TGCAGTGCTAGAGATATAAGACTAGCGGGACGGGACGAGCAGTACTTC. Translated, it gives CSARDIRLAGRDEQYF.